These T cell receptor beta chains were read from a single sample in a study of blood T cell repertoires in COVID-19. Profiled with immunoSEQ multiplex PCR; TCRdb holds only in-frame clones, not every one. The table lists roughly 200,000 clones, around 83% of them singletons, with about 1.6% in the top ten. Sequenced: peripheral blood. The receptor set was obtained from a human donor in a cohort sampled during active COVID-19. CDR3s leave out the opening cysteine and the closing phenylalanine or tryptophan.

>TRBV11-2|TRBJ1-1
ASSLDQGGGAF
>TRBV7-2|TRBJ1-4
ASSQITGGDEKLF
>TRBV3-1/TRBV3-2|TRBJ1-2
ASSHKDRGIYYGYT
>TRBV2|TRBJ2-3
ASGPQGVHTDTQY
>TRBV4-1|TRBJ1-2
ASSQDLSRANGYT
>TRBV7-3|TRBJ2-2
ASSLTEGIIGELF
>TRBV4-2|TRBJ1-5
ASSHDDSSNQPQH
>TRBV19|TRBJ2-7
ASRRTGNFDSYEQY
>TRBV4-1|TRBJ2-3
ASSQGSGGAEADTQY
>TRBV4-3|TRBJ1-6
ASSRVGQSYNSPLH
>TRBV4-3|TRBJ2-3
ASSPRTENTDTQY
>TRBV18|TRBJ1-5
ASSPGQGSNQPQH
>TRBV6-4|TRBJ2-3
ASSRDMTDTQY
>TRBV7-8|TRBJ1-2
ASSTRTGGNGYT
>TRBV18|TRBJ1-1
ASSPLGRGVSVLDTEAF
>TRBV15|TRBJ1-3
ATSREATGTVGNTIY
>TRBV9|TRBJ2-2
ASSAETSGSEELF
>TRBV4-3|TRBJ1-2
ASSQDGGQGAGYT
>TRBV27|TRBJ2-2
ASSVPGLAGGGNTGELF
>TRBV27|TRBJ1-3
ASSPRTGWDGGNTIY
>TRBV6-5|TRBJ2-2
ASRTDRGRTGELF
>TRBV6-5|TRBJ1-1
ASTYGANRNTEAF
>TRBV19|TRBJ2-1
ASNVLGTSGYNEQF
>TRBV5-1|TRBJ2-1
ASSFGVAGVNEQF
>TRBV11-2|TRBJ2-2
ASSLGAAGGELF
>TRBV5-1|TRBJ1-2
ASSLTGPANYGYT
>TRBV5-1|TRBJ2-3
ASRRGRMDTQY